The T cell receptor (beta chain) under discussion was sequenced for a study of shared clonotypes between healthy human individuals. Study-wide results and limits: Clonotypes which were not shared had lower generation probabilities than clonotypes that all four donors shared.

Concerning this clone: As yet, its antigen is unknown.

It was CD45RO-negative cells, positively selected for CCR7, that made up naive CD8 cells, with terminally differentiated effector memory CD45RA+ cells excluded. The repertoire was sequenced with immunoSEQ multiplex PCR; TCRdb's copy has only in-frame clones and lacks some. The sample holds approximately 2,000,000 clones, 93% seen once. There are 16 residues in the CDR3. CDR1 and CDR2 from the germline V gene are SGDLS and YYNGEE. V shed 0 bases and J 0 bases; nucleotides not matched to a gene: 3. Sequenced sample: naive CD8+ T cells from PBMCs. This rearrangement joins TRBV9 to TRBJ1-1; 9 positions agree with TRBD1. The sequence derives from a man younger than 30 in good health. Some clones in this sample may be carry-over from other donors' samples. The CDR3 here is CASSVEWTGVNTEAFF. The CDR3 coding sequence is TGTGCCAGCAGCGTAGAATGGACAGGGGTGAACACTGAAGCTTTCTTT.